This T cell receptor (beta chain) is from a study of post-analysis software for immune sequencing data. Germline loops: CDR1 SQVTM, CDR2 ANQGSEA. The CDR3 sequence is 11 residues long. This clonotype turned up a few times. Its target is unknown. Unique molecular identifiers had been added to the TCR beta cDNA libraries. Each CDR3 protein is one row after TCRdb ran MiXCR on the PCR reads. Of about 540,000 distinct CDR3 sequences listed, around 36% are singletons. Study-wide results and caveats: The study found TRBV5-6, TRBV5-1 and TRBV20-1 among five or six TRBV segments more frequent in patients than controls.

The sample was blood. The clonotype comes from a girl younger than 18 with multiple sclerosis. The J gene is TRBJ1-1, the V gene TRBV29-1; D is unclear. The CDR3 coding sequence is TGCATGCGACAAATGAACACTGAAGCTTTCTTT. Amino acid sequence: CMRQMNTEAFF.